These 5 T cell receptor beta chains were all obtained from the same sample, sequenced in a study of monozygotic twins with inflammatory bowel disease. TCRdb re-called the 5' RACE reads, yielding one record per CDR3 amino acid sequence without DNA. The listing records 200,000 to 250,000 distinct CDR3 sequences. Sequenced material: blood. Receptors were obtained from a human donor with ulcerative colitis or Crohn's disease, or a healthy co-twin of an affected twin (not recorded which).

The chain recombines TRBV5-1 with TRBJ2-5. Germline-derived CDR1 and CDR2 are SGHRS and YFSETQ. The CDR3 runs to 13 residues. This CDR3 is CASSRSEQETQYF.

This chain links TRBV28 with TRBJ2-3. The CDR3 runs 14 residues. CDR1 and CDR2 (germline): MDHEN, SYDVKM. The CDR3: CASSLDAATDTQYF.

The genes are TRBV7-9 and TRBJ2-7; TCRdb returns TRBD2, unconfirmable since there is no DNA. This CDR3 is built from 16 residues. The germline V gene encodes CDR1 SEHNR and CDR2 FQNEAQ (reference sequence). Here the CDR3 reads CASSLARALGAYEQYF.

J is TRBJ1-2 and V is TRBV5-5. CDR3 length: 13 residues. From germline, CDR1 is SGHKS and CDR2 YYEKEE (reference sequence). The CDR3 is CASSSGTLSGYTF.

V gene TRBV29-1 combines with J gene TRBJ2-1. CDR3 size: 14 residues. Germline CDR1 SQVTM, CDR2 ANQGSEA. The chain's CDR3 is CSVGSLLSYNEQFF.